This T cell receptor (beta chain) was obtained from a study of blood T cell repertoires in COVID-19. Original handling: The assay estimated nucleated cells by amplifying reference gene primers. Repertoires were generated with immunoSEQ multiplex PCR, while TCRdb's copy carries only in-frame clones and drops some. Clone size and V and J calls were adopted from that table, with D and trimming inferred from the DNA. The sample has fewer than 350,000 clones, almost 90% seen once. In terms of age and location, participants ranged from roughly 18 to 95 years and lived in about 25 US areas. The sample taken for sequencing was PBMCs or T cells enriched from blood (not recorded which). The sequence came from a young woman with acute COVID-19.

This chain's CDR3 is CASSLRGGNQPQHF. CDR3 DNA: TGCGCCAGCAGCTTGCGGGGGGGCAATCAGCCCCAGCATTTT. The rearrangement uses TRBV5-1 and TRBJ1-5; maybe TRBD1 (5 bases). Between the trimmed V and J ends, which lost 1 base and 2 bases, there was a span of 7 bases. CDR3 size: 14 residues. Germline CDR1 SGHRS, CDR2 YFSETQ.